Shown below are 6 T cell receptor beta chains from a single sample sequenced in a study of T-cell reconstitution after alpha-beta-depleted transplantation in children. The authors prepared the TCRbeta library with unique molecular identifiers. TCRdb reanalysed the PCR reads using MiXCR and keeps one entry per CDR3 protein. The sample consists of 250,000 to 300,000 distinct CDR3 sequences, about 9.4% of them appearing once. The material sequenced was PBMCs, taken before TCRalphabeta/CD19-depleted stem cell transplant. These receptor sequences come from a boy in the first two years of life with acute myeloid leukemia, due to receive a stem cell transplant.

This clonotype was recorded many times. The DNA for the CDR3 is TGTGCCAGCAGCCTACTATATGGGACCGGGACTAGCTTCCAAGAGACCCAGTACTTC. It is translated as CASSLLYGTGTSFQETQYF. V is TRBV4-2 and J is TRBJ2-5; 9 bases map to TRBD2. CDR1 and CDR2 (germline): LGHNA, YNFKEQ. V shed 4 bases and J 1 base; nucleotides not matched to a gene: 16. The CDR3 runs to 19 residues.

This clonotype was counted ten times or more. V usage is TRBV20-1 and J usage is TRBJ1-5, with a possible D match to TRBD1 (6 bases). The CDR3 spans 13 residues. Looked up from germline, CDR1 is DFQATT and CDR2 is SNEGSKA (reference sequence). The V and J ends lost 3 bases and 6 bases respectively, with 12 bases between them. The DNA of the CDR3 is TGCAGTGCTAGGGGGGCGCAGGGTCAGCCCCAGCATTTT. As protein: CSARGAQGQPQHF.

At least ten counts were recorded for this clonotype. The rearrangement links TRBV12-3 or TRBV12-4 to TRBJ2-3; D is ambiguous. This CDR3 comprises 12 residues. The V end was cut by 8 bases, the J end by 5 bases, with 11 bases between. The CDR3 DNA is TGTGCCAGCGATTCTTCTGGAGATACGCAGTATTTT. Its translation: CASDSSGDTQYF.

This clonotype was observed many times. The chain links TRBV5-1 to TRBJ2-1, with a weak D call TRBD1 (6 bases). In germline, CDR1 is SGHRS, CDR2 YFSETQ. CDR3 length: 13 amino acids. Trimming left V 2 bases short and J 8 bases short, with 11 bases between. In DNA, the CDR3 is TGCGCCAGCAGCTTTAAGGGGGTAGATGAGCAGTTCTTC. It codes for CASSFKGVDEQFF.

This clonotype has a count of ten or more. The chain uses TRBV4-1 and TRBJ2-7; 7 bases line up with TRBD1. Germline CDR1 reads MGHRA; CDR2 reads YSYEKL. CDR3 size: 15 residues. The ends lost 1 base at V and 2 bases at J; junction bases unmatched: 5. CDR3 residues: CASSQGDSLTYEQYF. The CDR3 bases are TGCGCCAGCAGCCAAGGGGACAGCCTTACCTACGAGCAGTACTTC.

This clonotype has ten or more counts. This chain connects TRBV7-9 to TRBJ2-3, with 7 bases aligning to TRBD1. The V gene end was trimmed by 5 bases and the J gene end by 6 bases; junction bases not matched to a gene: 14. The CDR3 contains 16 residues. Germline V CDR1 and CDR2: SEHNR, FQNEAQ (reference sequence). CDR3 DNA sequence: TGTGCCAGCAGCAGCTACCAGGGGGTTGATTCGGATACGCAGTATTTT. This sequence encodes CASSSYQGVDSDTQYF.